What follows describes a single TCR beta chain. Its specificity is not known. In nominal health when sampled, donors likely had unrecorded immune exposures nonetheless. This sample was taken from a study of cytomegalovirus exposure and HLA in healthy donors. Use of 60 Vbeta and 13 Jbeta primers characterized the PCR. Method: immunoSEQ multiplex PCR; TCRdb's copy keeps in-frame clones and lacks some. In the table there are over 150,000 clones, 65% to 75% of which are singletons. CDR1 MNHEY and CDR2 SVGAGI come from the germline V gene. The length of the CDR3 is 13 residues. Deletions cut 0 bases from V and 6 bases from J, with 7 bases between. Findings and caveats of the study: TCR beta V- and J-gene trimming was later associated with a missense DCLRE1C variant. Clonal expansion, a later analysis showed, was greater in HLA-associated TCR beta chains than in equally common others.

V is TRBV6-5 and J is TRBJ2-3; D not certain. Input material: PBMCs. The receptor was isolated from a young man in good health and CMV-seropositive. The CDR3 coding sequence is TGTGCCAGCAGTTACTCTCTCTCCGATACGCAGTATTTT. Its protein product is CASSYSLSDTQYF.